The clone carrying this T cell receptor beta chain has a single count. The CDR3 covers 14 residues. V was pared by 0 bases and J by 0 bases, with 5 bases between. Looked up from germline, CDR1 is LGHDT and CDR2 is YNNKEL (reference sequence). Enrollees, roughly 18 to 95 years old, lived in 25 or so US areas. In assigning cohorts, the study relied on participant-reported clinical history. The data derive from a study of blood T cell repertoires in COVID-19. Study background: Acute and convalescent COVID-19 specimens originated in the United States, Italy and Spain.

Assay used: immunoSEQ multiplex PCR; TCRdb lists only in-frame clones, some missing. The table lists roughly 250,000 clones, approximately 86% of them singletons. The receptor comes from a woman aged 40 to 49 with acute COVID-19. Sequences were obtained from PBMCs or T cells enriched from blood (not recorded which). V is TRBV3-1 (or the pseudogene TRBV3-2) and J is TRBJ2-5; D ambiguous. CDR3 in DNA: TGTGCCAGCAGCCAAGATACAGACCAAGAGACCCAGTACTTC. Protein: CASSQDTDQETQYF.